Reported below is one T cell receptor beta chain. The antigen it binds to is not known. The junction does not match germline at one end; this may be a read error. These data are taken from a study of T cell changes during pregnancy in multiple sclerosis (dated by TCRdb to the late 2010s). Notes on the research overall: The study looked at changes in the T cell repertoire across pregnancy in women with multiple sclerosis.

Measured from the cysteine to the phenylalanine, the CDR3 is 11 residues long. Only the CDR3 part of the read is kept: 33 bases, read in frame from the first base. CDR1 is given as GTSNPN and CDR2 as SVGIG, both from the germline V gene (reference sequence). Receptor amplification or capture employed the immunoSEQ multiplex PCR assay. TCRdb carries this immuneACCESS record with in-frame sequences only. Its versions omit some clonotypes, under half of them owing to an unresolved V gene in the studies checked, with the rest unexplained. The sample table records tens of thousands of clones; around 93% of these occur just once. Over 2% of the sample goes to the ten largest clones.

The clonotype comes from a female donor with multiple sclerosis, enrolled in a pregnancy study. Specimen: peripheral blood, collected in the third trimester of pregnancy. In this chain, TRBV30 is recombined with TRBJ2-2, and the D gene may be TRBD2, 5 bases matching. The CDR3 reads CAWSVVGELFF. The nucleotides read TGTGCCTGGAGTGTTGTCGGGGAGCTATTTTTT.